The 16 T cell receptor beta chains below come from one sample, sequenced in a study of blood T cell repertoires in COVID-19 (dated by TCRdb to 2018 to 2021). Libraries were prepared through the immunoSEQ multiplex PCR assay. This is the immuneACCESS table as TCRdb keeps it, with only in-frame sequences that have V and J called. A part of the clones is gone; compared with another copy, unresolved V genes explain less than half, and the rest is unexplained. For this sample the table gives under 250,000 clones, of which around nine tenths were detected only once. The ten biggest clones cover less than 14% of the sample. Sequenced input: PBMCs or T cells enriched from blood (not recorded which). These TCRs come from a man between 25 and 39 years old who had recovered from COVID-19.

In its sample, this clone was seen once. The chain couples TRBV27 to TRBJ1-2, with 10 bases aligning to TRBD1. Per the germline V gene, CDR1 is MNHEY and CDR2 is SMNVEV (reference sequence). Germline trimming cut 3 bases from V and 0 bases from J; bases unmatched to any gene: 4. The CDR3 is 16 amino acids. The CDR3 is CASSFVGQGANYGYTF. CDR3 sequence (DNA): TGTGCCAGCAGTTTCGTAGGACAGGGGGCTAACTATGGCTACACCTTC.

The V and J genes are TRBV7-9 and TRBJ2-7, with a possible D match to TRBD1 (6 bases). This CDR3 comprises 15 residues. Trimming pared 6 bases from V and 5 bases from J, leaving 20 bases between. In germline, CDR1 is SEHNR, CDR2 FQNEAQ (reference sequence). The CDR3 nucleotides are TGTGCCAGCAGAAATTTCCAGGACAGCCGGAACGAGCAGTACTTC. Its translation: CASRNFQDSRNEQYF.

CDR3 DNA: TGCGCCAGCAGCCAAGAGACGGGGTGGGACACCATATATTTT. Translating it yields CASSQETGWDTIYF. This chain links TRBV4-3 with TRBJ1-3; D unresolved. The CDR3 has 14 amino acids. V lost 0 bases and J 8 bases, leaving 11 bases between the germline ends. Looked up from germline, CDR1 is LGHNA and CDR2 is YSLEER.

The CDR3 loop is CASSWGFGGTSGRPYNEQFF. Here the CDR3 DNA reads TGCGCCAGCAGCTGGGGCTTTGGAGGGACTAGCGGGAGGCCATACAATGAGCAGTTCTTC. V gene TRBV5-1 combines with J gene TRBJ2-1, with 15 bases that match TRBD2. There are 20 residues in the CDR3. Germline CDR1 and CDR2: SGHRS and YFSETQ. Trimming removed 3 bases from V and 4 bases from J; junction bases left unmatched: 14.

The V and J genes are TRBV19 and TRBJ2-3; D is possibly TRBD2 (5 bases). Trimming stripped 3 bases from V and 1 base from J, with 11 bases between. Per the germline V gene, CDR1 is LNHDA and CDR2 is SQIVND (reference sequence). The CDR3 has 15 amino acids. CDR3 in DNA: TGTGCCAGTAGTATTGGACTCAGCCGCACAGATACGCAGTATTTT. It specifies CASSIGLSRTDTQYF.

The V and J genes are TRBV4-1 and TRBJ1-2, with 8 bases lining up with TRBD1. The germline V gene has CDR1 MGHRA and CDR2 YSYEKL. Trimming removed 7 bases from V and 8 bases from J; junction bases left unmatched: 18. CDR3 length: 16 residues. The CDR3 bases are TGCGCCAGCACCCCGATCGGACAGGGCGCTTCGGAGGGCTACACCTTC. It encodes CASTPIGQGASEGYTF.

The V gene is TRBV5-1, the J gene TRBJ1-1; no firm D call. The CDR3 consists of 16 residues. V shed 5 bases and J shed 1 base, with 18 bases lying between them. The germline V gene encodes CDR1 SGHRS and CDR2 YFSETQ. The CDR3 region has the DNA TGCGCCAGCAGGGAGGTGATGAGGCTAGCGAACACTGAAGCTTTCTTT. This codes for CASREVMRLANTEAFF. Using reference TRBV5-1 and TRBJ1-1 for the parts outside the CDR3, the full variable domain is KAGVTQTPRYLIKTRGQQVTLSCSPISGHRSVSWYQQTPGQGLQFLFEYFSETQRNKGNFPGRFSGRQFSNSRSEMNVSTLELGDSALYLCASREVMRLANTEAFFGQGTRLTVV.

The chain is built from TRBV7-8 and TRBJ1-5; D is undetermined. The CDR3 spans 17 residues. CDR1 is SGHVS, CDR2 FQNEAQ, per germline. Trimming pared 4 bases from V and 4 bases from J, leaving 20 bases between. CDR3 amino acids: CASSSHPQPTGNQPQHF. The CDR3 region has the DNA TGTGCCAGCAGCTCTCATCCCCAACCAACGGGGAATCAGCCCCAGCATTTT.

This clone showed up just once. This chain uses TRBV7-8 with TRBJ1-1; no clear D. Trimming cost V 3 bases and J 9 bases, with 14 bases left between them. The CDR3 has 13 residues. Germline CDR1 is SGHVS and CDR2 is FQNEAQ. The CDR3, as DNA: TGTGCCAGCAGCTTCATGGGTTCGGGGAAAGCTTTCTTT. This sequence encodes CASSFMGSGKAFF.

The chain has TRBV27 and TRBJ1-5; no clear D. The CDR3 is made up of 14 amino acids. Per the germline V gene, CDR1 is MNHEY and CDR2 is SMNVEV (reference sequence). With 8 bases removed from V and 1 base from J, the gap between germline ends came to 12 bases. The CDR3 reads CASRLAGSNQPQHF. CDR3 nucleotide sequence: TGTGCCAGCCGATTAGCGGGGAGCAATCAGCCCCAGCATTTT.

The chain recombines TRBV28 with TRBJ1-4, with 11 bases aligning to TRBD1. The CDR3 contains 15 residues. V dropped 6 bases and J dropped 6; count of bases not matched to a gene: 6. The germline V gene has CDR1 MDHEN and CDR2 SYDVKM. Written as DNA, the CDR3 is TGTGCCAGCAGGGGACAGGGGGAATCCTATGAAAAACTGTTTTTT. As protein: CASRGQGESYEKLFF.

The CDR3 DNA reads TGTGCCAGTACGCCGGGAGGTAGTGAGCAGTTCTTC. The encoded protein is CASTPGGSEQFF. The chain recombines TRBV19 with TRBJ2-1; 7 positions agree with TRBD2. The CDR3 extends over 12 amino acids. With V trimmed by 7 bases and J by 9 bases, 6 bases remained unmatched. The germline V gene has CDR1 LNHDA and CDR2 SQIVND (reference sequence).

The chain uses TRBV5-1 and TRBJ2-2; 7 nucleotides align to TRBD1. This CDR3 is built from 15 residues. Per the germline V gene, CDR1 is SGHRS and CDR2 is YFSETQ. J lost 5 bases, V lost 7 bases, and 11 bases had no gene match. CDR3 bases: TGCGCCAGCCGAACAGGGGCCGAGTGGACCGGGGAGCTGTTTTTT. This sequence encodes CASRTGAEWTGELFF.

J is TRBJ1-3 and V is TRBV5-5; D unresolved. The germline gives CDR1 SGHKS, CDR2 YYEKEE (reference sequence). This CDR3 is 16 amino acids long. The V gene lost 4 bases and the J gene lost 0 bases, with 14 bases spanning the gap. CDR3 loop: CASSTFQKFSGNTIYF. In nucleotides, the CDR3 is TGTGCCAGCAGCACGTTTCAGAAATTCTCTGGAAACACCATATATTTT. Combining the CDR3 with reference TRBV5-5 and TRBJ1-3 gives the whole variable domain DAGVTQSPTHLIKTRGQQVTLRCSPISGHKSVSWYQQVLGQGPQFIFQYYEKEERGRGNFPDRFSARQFPNYSSELNVNALLLGDSALYLCASSTFQKFSGNTIYFGEGSWLTVV.

A few counts support this clone. V is TRBV4-1 and J is TRBJ1-5; a weak D match, TRBD1 (6 bases). Germline CDR1 MGHRA, CDR2 YSYEKL. CDR3 length: 15 residues. Trimming left V 4 bases short and J 2 bases short, with 12 bases between. This chain's CDR3 is CASSLSSGGNQPQHF. CDR3 nucleotides: TGCGCCAGCAGCCTCTCGTCAGGGGGCAATCAGCCCCAGCATTTT.

The chain joins TRBV10-3 to TRBJ2-3; a weak D match, TRBD2 (6 bases). The CDR3 spans 14 residues. Germline V gene data show CDR1 as ENHRY and CDR2 as SYGVKD. Trimming stripped 6 bases from V and 4 bases from J, with 14 bases between. CDR3 in amino acids: CAISGTQLSDTQYF. DNA for the CDR3: TGTGCCATCAGCGGGACTCAGCTCTCAGATACGCAGTATTTT.